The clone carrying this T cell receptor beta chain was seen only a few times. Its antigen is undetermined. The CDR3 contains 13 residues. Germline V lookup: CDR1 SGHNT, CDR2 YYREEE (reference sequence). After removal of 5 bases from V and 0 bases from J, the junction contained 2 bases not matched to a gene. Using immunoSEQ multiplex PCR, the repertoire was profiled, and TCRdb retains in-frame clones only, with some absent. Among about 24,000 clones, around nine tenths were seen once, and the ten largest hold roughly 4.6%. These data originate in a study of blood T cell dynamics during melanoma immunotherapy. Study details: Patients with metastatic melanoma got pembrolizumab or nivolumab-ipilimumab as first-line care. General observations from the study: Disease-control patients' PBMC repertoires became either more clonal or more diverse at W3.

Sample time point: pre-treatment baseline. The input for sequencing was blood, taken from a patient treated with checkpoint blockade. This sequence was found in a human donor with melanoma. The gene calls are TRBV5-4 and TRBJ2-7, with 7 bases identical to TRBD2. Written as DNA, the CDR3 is TGTGCCAGCAGTTTAGCGGGCTCCTACGAGCAGTACTTC. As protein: CASSLAGSYEQYF.